What follows are 11 T cell receptor beta chains derived from one specimen sequenced in a study of CD8 T cells in ankylosing spondylitis. Using its own MiXCR run on the 5' RACE reads, TCRdb lists one record per CDR3 protein. The sample yields under 300,000 distinct CDR3 sequences, 7.5% to 9% seen once. The source material was blood, either unsorted or a sorted T cell fraction (not recorded which). The receptor source for this set is a male donor with ankylosing spondylitis or in good health (not recorded which).

This clonotype has only a few counts. V usage is TRBV4-1 and J usage is TRBJ2-2, with a tentative D call TRBD2 (6 bases). V dropped 1 base and J dropped 5 bases, with 14 bases sitting between them. Germline values: CDR1 MGHRA, CDR2 YSYEKL. The CDR3 is made up of 16 amino acids. In nucleotides, the CDR3 is TGCGCCAGCAGCCAAGGGAGTACCCGGGGGACCGGGGAGCTGTTTTTT. Its translation: CASSQGSTRGTGELFF.

This clonotype came up a few times. DNA of the CDR3: TGTGCCAGCAGCGCCCGGACAGGGGCGGGCACTGAAGCTTTCTTT. The encoded protein is CASSARTGAGTEAFF. The chain joins TRBV7-6 to TRBJ1-1, with 9 bases aligning to TRBD1. There are 15 residues in the CDR3. CDR1 is SGHVS and CDR2 is FNYEAQ in the germline V gene. The V segment lost 5 bases and the J segment 4 bases; nucleotides outside the gene matches: 8.

This clonotype was seen repeatedly, ten times or more. The chain joins TRBV20-1 to TRBJ2-3; either TRBD1 or TRBD2 may supply D (6 bases each). The ends were cut back, 6 bases at V and 3 bases at J, with 13 bases in the middle. CDR1 and CDR2 from the germline V gene are DFQATT and SNEGSKA (reference sequence). The CDR3 extends over 13 amino acids. CDR3 in DNA: TGCAGTGCCCGGACTACAGGGACAGATACGCAGTATTTT. Amino acid sequence: CSARTTGTDTQYF.

This clonotype was recorded many times. V gene TRBV20-1 combines with J gene TRBJ2-4; no clear D. CDR1 DFQATT and CDR2 SNEGSKA come from the germline V gene (reference sequence). Trimming pared 4 bases from V and 0 bases from J, leaving 10 bases between. This CDR3 spans 14 amino acids. CDR3 DNA sequence: TGCAGTGCTATAGACCAGAAAGCCAAAAACATTCAGTACTTC. Translation gives CSAIDQKAKNIQYF.

The chain uses TRBV7-9 and TRBJ2-4; 8 bases align to TRBD2. Unmatched junction bases numbered 7, after V lost 5 bases and J lost 7 bases. The CDR3 runs to 14 residues. Germline V CDR1 and CDR2: SEHNR, FQNEAQ (reference sequence). The CDR3 here is CASSPGLAENIQYF. Here the CDR3 DNA reads TGTGCCAGCAGCCCTGGACTAGCCGAGAACATTCAGTACTTC.

In its sample, this clonotype was seen many times. The rearrangement uses TRBV6-5 and TRBJ2-7, with D possibly being TRBD2 (5 bases). Trimming cost V 2 bases and J 7 bases, with 18 bases left between them. CDR3 length: 15 amino acids. Germline assignment: CDR1 MNHEY and CDR2 SVGAGI. This CDR3 reads CASSYLAGRGKEQYF. As DNA, the CDR3 is TGTGCCAGCAGTTACCTGGCGGGTCGGGGAAAGGAGCAGTACTTC.

V and J are TRBV7-2 and TRBJ2-1, with 10 positions matching TRBD1. This CDR3 spans 16 amino acids. Germline V gene sequence: CDR1 SGHTA, CDR2 FQGNSA. J gave up 5 bases and V 0 bases, and 4 bases lay outside the gene matches. CDR3 sequence: CASSLASTGGHNEQFF. The CDR3 nucleotides read TGTGCCAGCAGCTTAGCGTCGACAGGGGGCCACAATGAGCAGTTCTTC.

This clonotype was seen at least ten times. The CDR3 region is CSAISSTAINYEQYF. The DNA for the CDR3 is TGCAGCGCCATATCCTCGACAGCTATTAACTACGAGCAGTACTTC. The chain carries TRBV29-1 and TRBJ2-7; perhaps TRBD1 as D (5 bases). V shed 7 bases and J shed 3 bases, with 22 bases lying between them. The germline V gene has CDR1 SQVTM and CDR2 ANQGSEA. There are 15 residues in the CDR3.

This clonotype showed up many times. V usage is TRBV20-1 and J usage is TRBJ2-7, with TRBD1 matching 10 bases. With V trimmed by 0 bases and J by 2 bases, 7 bases remained unmatched. CDR1 DFQATT and CDR2 SNEGSKA come from the germline V gene (reference sequence). The CDR3 runs 16 residues. CDR3 DNA: TGCAGTGCTAGAGATCCGGGACAGGGGCTGACCTACGAGCAGTACTTC. Its translation is CSARDPGQGLTYEQYF.

Ten or more counts support this clonotype. The V and J genes are TRBV7-2 and TRBJ2-3; D unclear. The CDR3 sequence is 13 residues long. The V end lost 4 bases, the J end lost 5 bases, and 10 bases lay between the germline ends. Germline assignment: CDR1 SGHTA and CDR2 FQGNSA. The CDR3 here is CASSSRKGDTQYF. The CDR3 DNA reads TGTGCCAGCAGCTCCCGCAAGGGAGATACGCAGTATTTT. Combining the CDR3 with reference TRBV7-2 and TRBJ2-3 gives the whole variable domain GAGVSQSPSNKVTEKGKDVELRCDPISGHTALYWYRQSLGQGLEFLIYFQGNSAPDKSGLPSDRFSAERTGGSVSTLTIQRTQQEDSAVYLCASSSRKGDTQYFGPGTRLTVL.

This clonotype was observed many times. This chain uses TRBV3-1 with TRBJ2-3, with 7 bases matching TRBD1. The CDR3 is 15 amino acids. The J segment lost 4 bases and the V segment lost 1 base, leaving 5 bases of the junction unmatched. The germline CDR1 and CDR2 sequences are LGHDT and YNNKEL (reference sequence). CDR3 region: CASSQVRGRADTQYF. CDR3 DNA sequence: TGTGCCAGCAGCCAAGTCAGGGGGAGAGCAGATACGCAGTATTTT.